The 21 T cell receptor beta chains given below trace back to one sample, sequenced in a study of vaccination and CD4 T cells after COVID-19 (dated by TCRdb to the early 2020s). These receptors' targets are unknown. This specimen's treatment or condition label, per the study, means: approximately nine-day PBMC culture with coronavirus spike peptide pools or control peptides (ViraFEST assay). To prepare the library, PCR was applied. Sequencing used an Illumina iSeq 100. At the Johns Hopkins FTIC core, DNA from the cultured CD4+ T cells underwent TCR sequencing with the Oncomine TCR Beta short-read assay. TCRdb reran the public reads through fastp at Q25 and MiXCR, keeping productive beta chains. Each CDR3 protein gets just one entry, which takes the most common genes and DNA from the rows behind it. The sample table contains 15,000 to 20,000 distinct CDR3 sequences; only one count was recorded for about 60% of them. In total, the top ten clones hold about 9.8% of the sample.

Sequencing was performed on CD4+ T cells from blood, cultured in vitro, taken after SARS-CoV-2 vaccination. The receptors here all came from a human donor who had recovered from COVID-19.

The rearrangement links TRBV12-5 to TRBJ2-1, with a tentative D call TRBD2 (6 bases). The CDR3 length is 13 residues. V lost 6 bases, J lost 4 bases, and 10 bases lay in between. CDR1 is LGHNT and CDR2 is FRNRAP in the germline V gene. The CDR3 nucleotides are TGTGCTAGTGGAGGGGACTTATACAATGAGCAGTTCTTC. This sequence encodes CASGGDLYNEQFF.

A few counts support this clonotype. The rearrangement joins TRBV19 to TRBJ2-3, with 11 bases matching TRBD2. Germline lookup yields CDR1 LNHDA and CDR2 SQIVND (reference sequence). This CDR3 is 16 amino acids long. V shed 5 bases and J 4 bases; nucleotides not matched to a gene: 8. DNA of the CDR3: TGTGCCAGTAGTGAAGAGACTAGCGGGGCGCCAGATACGCAGTATTTT. Translated: CASSEETSGAPDTQYF.

In this sample, this clonotype turned up a few times. This rearrangement joins TRBV6-1 to TRBJ1-1; maybe TRBD1 (5 bases). With 3 bases removed from V and 4 bases from J, the gap between germline ends came to 21 bases. The CDR3 consists of 17 residues. Germline assignment: CDR1 MNHNS and CDR2 SASEGT. CDR3 sequence reads: CASSEGGIRGLITEAFF. In nucleotides, the CDR3 is TGTGCCAGCAGTGAGGGGGGGATACGGGGACTTATCACTGAAGCTTTCTTT.

This clonotype was detected once. This chain links TRBV20-1 with TRBJ2-5; D uncertain. Germline V gives CDR1 DFQATT, CDR2 SNEGSKA (reference sequence). CDR3 size: 16 residues. The V end was cut by 6 bases, the J end by 2 bases, with 22 bases between. For the CDR3, the DNA is TGCAGTGCCCATTGGGATGGCGGCGTTCATCAAGAGACCCAGTACTTC. Translated, it gives CSAHWDGGVHQETQYF.

The chain has TRBV4-1 and TRBJ1-2; no reliable D call. Germline loops: CDR1 MGHRA, CDR2 YSYEKL. The ends were cut back, 6 bases at V and 4 bases at J, with 18 bases in the middle. This CDR3 comprises 15 residues. CDR3 region: CASRGLGLSSYGYTF. Here the CDR3 DNA reads TGCGCCAGCAGGGGCCTTGGGCTCAGCAGCTATGGCTACACCTTC.

The chain couples TRBV5-6 to TRBJ1-2, with a possible D match to TRBD1 (6 bases). CDR3 size: 14 residues. Germline assignment: CDR1 SGHDT and CDR2 YYEEEE. With 1 base removed from V and 7 bases from J, the gap between germline ends came to 14 bases. Here the CDR3 reads CASSLSSRGPGYTF. CDR3 nucleotide sequence: TGTGCCAGCAGCTTGAGTTCCCGGGGGCCTGGCTACACCTTC.

The CDR3 DNA sequence: TGCGCCAGCAGCTCCCGGGGCCCACCCCAGGCCGGGGAGCTGTTTTTT. Translating gives CASSSRGPPQAGELFF. This sequence joins TRBV4-3 and TRBJ2-2; D is possibly TRBD1 or TRBD2 (5 bases each). The CDR3 covers 16 residues. The germline V gene encodes CDR1 LGHNA and CDR2 YSLEER. The V end lost 5 bases, the J end lost 6 bases, and 19 bases lay between the germline ends.

This clonotype was found a few times. The chain links TRBV12-3 or TRBV12-4 to TRBJ1-1, with no clear D. This CDR3 spans 13 amino acids. Trimming shortened V by 1 base and J by 4 bases, and 7 bases separated the two germline ends. The CDR3 DNA is TGTGCCAGCAGTTTAGGGGTCCCCACTGAAGCTTTCTTT. Its protein product is CASSLGVPTEAFF.

The rearrangement joins TRBV7-2 to TRBJ2-3; no clear D gene. In germline, CDR1 is SGHTA, CDR2 FQGNSA. This CDR3 is 12 amino acids long. The V and J ends lost 1 base and 9 bases respectively, with 8 bases between them. The DNA of the CDR3 is TGTGCCAGCAGCTTAGGGCAACTAACGCAGTATTTT. This gives the protein CASSLGQLTQYF.

This clonotype was found a few times. The chain joins TRBV7-2 to TRBJ1-1; possibly TRBD1 for D (6 bases). V lost 4 bases, J lost 0 bases, and 12 bases lay in between. Germline lookup yields CDR1 SGHTA and CDR2 FQGNSA. CDR3 length equals 15 residues. The CDR3 here is CASSWTVRLNTEAFF. The CDR3 DNA reads as TGTGCCAGCAGCTGGACAGTAAGACTGAACACTGAAGCTTTCTTT. The whole variable domain, remainder taken from reference TRBV7-2 and TRBJ1-1, is GAGVSQSPSNKVTEKGKDVELRCDPISGHTALYWYRQSLGQGLEFLIYFQGNSAPDKSGLPSDRFSAERTGGSVSTLTIQRTQQEDSAVYLCASSWTVRLNTEAFFGQGTRLTVV.

The chain employs TRBV20-1 and TRBJ2-7, with no clear D. Per the germline V gene, CDR1 is DFQATT and CDR2 is SNEGSKA (reference sequence). This CDR3 is 11 amino acids long. V dropped 5 bases and J dropped 4 bases, with 9 bases sitting between them. CDR3 region: CSAGPSYEQYF. For the CDR3, the DNA is TGCAGTGCTGGGCCATCTTACGAGCAGTACTTC.

The chain carries TRBV7-2 and TRBJ1-1, with TRBD1 matching 9 bases. The CDR3 has 14 amino acids. The V and J ends lost 5 bases and 4 bases, in that order; junction bases with no gene match: 5. Germline lookup yields CDR1 SGHTA and CDR2 FQGNSA. CDR3 loop: CASSPQTGGTEAFF. The CDR3, as DNA: TGTGCCAGCAGCCCACAGACAGGGGGCACTGAAGCTTTCTTT.

The chain combines TRBV5-1 with TRBJ1-2; 9 positions match TRBD1. CDR1 SGHRS and CDR2 YFSETQ come from the germline V gene. The V gene end was trimmed by 4 bases and the J gene end by 3 bases; junction bases not matched to a gene: 4. CDR3 length equals 14 residues. As DNA, the CDR3 is TGCGCCAGCAGCCCTCGGACAGGGGACTATGGCTACACCTTC. Its translation: CASSPRTGDYGYTF.

There are a few counts of this clonotype. This sequence joins TRBV6-1 and TRBJ1-2; possible D gene TRBD1, 5 bases. Trimming left V 8 bases short and J 6 bases short, with 10 bases between. The CDR3 loop spans 11 amino acids. CDR1 and CDR2 (germline): MNHNS, SASEGT. The CDR3 loop reads CASGSRDGYTF. The CDR3 DNA sequence: TGTGCCAGCGGTAGCAGGGATGGCTACACCTTC.

V gene TRBV6-1 combines with J gene TRBJ1-4; the match to TRBD1 covers 7 bases. The J segment lost 6 bases and the V segment lost 5 bases, leaving 6 bases of the junction unmatched. Germline V lookup: CDR1 MNHNS, CDR2 SASEGT. This CDR3 spans 14 amino acids. DNA for the CDR3: TGTGCCAGCAGTAGGTCAGGGGGGGATGAAAAACTGTTTTTT. It codes for CASSRSGGDEKLFF.

The chain carries TRBV20-1 and TRBJ1-2, with D maybe TRBD1 (6 bases). Germline CDR1 reads DFQATT; CDR2 reads SNEGSKA (reference sequence). V was trimmed by 0 bases and J by 2 bases, leaving 13 bases between them. CDR3 length: 15 residues. For the CDR3, the DNA is TGCAGTGCTAGAGATACGGACAGACCCAACTATGGCTACACCTTC. It translates to CSARDTDRPNYGYTF.

The chain couples TRBV5-1 to TRBJ1-6; 7 bases line up with TRBD1. The CDR3 extends over 14 amino acids. Germline V lookup: CDR1 SGHRS, CDR2 YFSETQ. J gave up 10 bases and V 0 bases, and 4 bases lay outside the gene matches. CDR3 protein: CASSLGQGRSPLHF. The CDR3 bases are TGCGCCAGCAGCTTGGGACAGGGACGATCACCCCTCCACTTT. The full variable domain, completed using reference TRBV5-1 and TRBJ1-6, is KAGVTQTPRYLIKTRGQQVTLSCSPISGHRSVSWYQQTPGQGLQFLFEYFSETQRNKGNFPGRFSGRQFSNSRSEMNVSTLELGDSALYLCASSLGQGRSPLHFGNGTRLTVT.

This chain joins TRBV6-2 or TRBV6-3 and TRBJ1-6, with 9 bases aligning to TRBD1. Germline CDR1 MNHEY, CDR2 SVGEGT. This CDR3 spans 13 amino acids. V trimming: 8 bases; J trimming: 6 bases; junction bases outside the gene matches: 2. The CDR3 is CASGDRVNSPLHF. In nucleotides, the CDR3 is TGTGCCAGCGGGGACAGGGTTAATTCACCCCTCCACTTT.

The chain is built from TRBV2 and TRBJ1-5; D call uncertain. Germline V gene lookup returns CDR1 SNHLY and CDR2 FYNNEI. V lost 6 bases and J lost 4, with 7 bases in between. CDR3 size: 12 residues. As DNA, the CDR3 is TGTGCCAGCAGGGACCCGAATCAGCCCCAGCATTTT. It translates to CASRDPNQPQHF.

J is TRBJ2-3 and V is TRBV5-4; 7 bases agree with TRBD2. The CDR3 has 15 amino acids. Germline CDR1 reads SGHNT; CDR2 reads YYREEE (reference sequence). V lost 1 base to trimming and J lost 0 bases; unmatched junction nucleotides: 2. The CDR3 protein is CASSLPGGSTDTQYF. DNA of the CDR3: TGTGCCAGCAGCTTGCCCGGGGGGAGCACAGATACGCAGTATTTT.

The chain recombines TRBV11-3 with TRBJ1-6; 9 bases match TRBD1. Germline V CDR1 and CDR2: SGHNT, YENEEA. With 3 bases clipped from V and 9 bases from J, the junction kept 0 bases outside the gene matches. The CDR3 spans 13 residues. For the CDR3, the DNA is TGTGCCAGCAGCTTGGGACAGGGTTCACCCCTCCACTTT. Translating gives CASSLGQGSPLHF.